This is a list of T cell receptor beta chains from one sample in a study of T-cell memory formation after mild COVID-19. TCRdb fed the 5' RACE reads into MiXCR, producing one record per CDR3 protein. Of 550,000 to 700,000 distinct CDR3 sequences listed, roughly 17% are singletons. Sample: PBMCs or a T cell subset sorted from them (not recorded which). These receptors all stem from an adult woman who had mild COVID-19 (a few samples of this study predate the infection). Cell type and time point are not known. The conserved cysteine and the conserved F or W are not part of the CDR3 here. Each record gives: D gene, J gene, V gene, clone size, CDR3 length, CDR3 protein. D genes are given only for firm matches. Only part of the rows carry a size: once, few, many, or a class if the clone is expanded.

>-|TRBJ2-7|TRBV4-3|-|15
ASSPHCDIHCSYEQY
>-|TRBJ1-2|TRBV18|many|11
ASSPRQRYGYT
>-|TRBJ2-7|TRBV27|few|14
ASSPRPGLVAYEQY
>-|TRBJ1-1|TRBV5-1|many|11
ASSDTMNTEAF
>-|TRBJ1-1|TRBV19|-|13
ASSMTGGGNTEAF
>-|TRBJ2-1|TRBV6-5|few|12
ASTPAGAPNEQF
>TRBD1|TRBJ2-5|TRBV25-1|few|14
ASSESGQGAGETQY
>-|TRBJ2-3|TRBV2|-|15
ASSEASVQIYTDTQY
>-|TRBJ1-5|TRBV12-3/TRBV12-4|many|9
ASSLGQPQH
>-|TRBJ1-1|TRBV5-4|-|12
ASSSRDFNTEAF
>-|TRBJ2-1|TRBV6-5|few|11
ASSYSNMEEQF
>TRBD2|TRBJ2-1|TRBV12-3/TRBV12-4|-|14
ASSFPRGVGRNEQF
>-|TRBJ2-3|TRBV27|-|13
ASSFMWVDPSSQY
>-|TRBJ2-7|TRBV6-1|-|9
ASSSDEEQY
>-|TRBJ2-7|TRBV11-3|once|14
ASSTRPVGAEYEQY
>-|TRBJ2-2|TRBV7-9|few|13
ASSLEGRVPGELF
>TRBD1|TRBJ1-4|TRBV12-3/TRBV12-4|few|15
ASSLRIDRGGNEKLF
>-|TRBJ2-3|TRBV6-5|-|10
ASSYSRSAQY
>-|TRBJ1-1|TRBV4-2|few|13
ASSQDEGQNTEAF
>-|TRBJ2-1|TRBV7-9|-|13
ASSSLVVSYNEQF
>-|TRBJ2-1|TRBV10-3|-|16
AISRLGGESPSYNEQF
>-|TRBJ2-5|TRBV5-1|few|15
ASSLAFPMGVKETQY
>-|TRBJ2-7|TRBV30|many|13
AWSTLQGLAYEQY
>-|TRBJ2-1|TRBV29-1|-|14
SVEGPTDASYNEQF
>TRBD2|TRBJ2-1|TRBV13|few|13
ASSPNGRSDNEQF
>TRBD2|TRBJ2-1|TRBV6-1|-|14
ASSEEAGGPYNEQF
>-|TRBJ2-2|TRBV15|-|12
ATSRDQVVGELF
>-|TRBJ1-1|TRBV12-3/TRBV12-4|few|14
ASSFLIWDSDTEAF
>-|TRBJ1-1|TRBV4-2|many|14
ASSQEGSWGVGEAF
>-|TRBJ2-1|TRBV9|-|14
ASSVSGGASYNEQF
>TRBD2|TRBJ2-1|TRBV12-3/TRBV12-4|few|13
ASSQIGAGVNEQF
>-|TRBJ2-1|TRBV7-2|many|13
ASSLEHLGYNEQF
>TRBD1|TRBJ2-3|TRBV2|-|14
ASRSAQGAWADTQY
>-|TRBJ2-2|TRBV7-9|few|14
ASSPTDGWNTGELF
>TRBD2|TRBJ2-4|TRBV12-3/TRBV12-4|few|14
ASSFGTSGRSNIQY
>TRBD1|TRBJ2-7|TRBV5-6|-|12
ASSFWDRPYEQY
>-|TRBJ1-2|TRBV5-1|-|11
ASSPPQGDGYT
>TRBD1|TRBJ1-5|TRBV15|-|15
ATSRGTSDRGGQPQH
>-|TRBJ1-5|TRBV24-1|few|7
ARNQPQH
>TRBD1|TRBJ1-5|TRBV6-6|few|16
ASSSFRSTGGGNQPQH
>TRBD1|TRBJ1-6|TRBV10-2|-|12
ASRDRITNSPLH
>-|TRBJ1-2|TRBV18|-|13
ASSGEQGALRGYT
>-|TRBJ1-1|TRBV12-3/TRBV12-4|few|12
ASSPQGFHTEAF
>-|TRBJ2-7|TRBV30|many|10
AWSVPPIEQY
>-|TRBJ2-2|TRBV5-6|-|13
ASSFPSGNTGELF
>-|TRBJ2-7|TRBV29-1|-|10
SVSTISYEQY
>-|TRBJ2-3|TRBV5-1|many|13
ASSPGGPSTDTQY
>-|TRBJ2-1|TRBV12-3/TRBV12-4|-|12
ASSLGPIQDEQF
>-|TRBJ1-2|TRBV7-8|few|11
ASSLVGDARYT